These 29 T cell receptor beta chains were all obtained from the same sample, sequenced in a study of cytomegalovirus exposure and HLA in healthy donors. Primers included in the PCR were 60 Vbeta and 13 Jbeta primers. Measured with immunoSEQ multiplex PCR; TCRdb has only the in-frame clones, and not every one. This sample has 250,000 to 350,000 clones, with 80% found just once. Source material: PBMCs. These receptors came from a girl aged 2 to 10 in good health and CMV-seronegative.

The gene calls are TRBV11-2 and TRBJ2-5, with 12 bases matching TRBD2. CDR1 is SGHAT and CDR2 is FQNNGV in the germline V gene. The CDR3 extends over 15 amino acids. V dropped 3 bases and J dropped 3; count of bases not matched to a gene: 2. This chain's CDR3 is CASSLRTSGKETQYF. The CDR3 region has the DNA TGTGCCAGCAGCTTGAGGACTAGCGGGAAAGAGACCCAGTACTTC.

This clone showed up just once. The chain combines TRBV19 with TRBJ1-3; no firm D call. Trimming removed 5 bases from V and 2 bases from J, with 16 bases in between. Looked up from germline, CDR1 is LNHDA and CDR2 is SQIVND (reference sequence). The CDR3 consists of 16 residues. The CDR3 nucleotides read TGTGCCAGTAGTCCTCCGCATACCGGGACTGGAAACACCATATATTTT. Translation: CASSPPHTGTGNTIYF.

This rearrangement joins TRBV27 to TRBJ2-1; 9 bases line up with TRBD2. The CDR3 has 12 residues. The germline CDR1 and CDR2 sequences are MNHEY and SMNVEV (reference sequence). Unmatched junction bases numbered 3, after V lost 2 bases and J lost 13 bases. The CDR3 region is CASSLAGGGQFF. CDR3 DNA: TGTGCCAGCAGTTTAGCGGGAGGGGGACAGTTCTTC.

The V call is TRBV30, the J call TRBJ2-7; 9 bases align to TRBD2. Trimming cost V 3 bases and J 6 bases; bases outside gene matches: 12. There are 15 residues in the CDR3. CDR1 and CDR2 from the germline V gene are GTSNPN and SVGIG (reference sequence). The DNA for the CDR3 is TGTGCCTGGAGCCTAGCGGGATATGGGGGGAGCGAGCAGTACTTC. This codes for CAWSLAGYGGSEQYF.

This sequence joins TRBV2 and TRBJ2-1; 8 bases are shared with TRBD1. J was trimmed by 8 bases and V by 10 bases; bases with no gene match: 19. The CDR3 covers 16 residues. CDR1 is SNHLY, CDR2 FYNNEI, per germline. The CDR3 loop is CATRLSGTGRVDEQFF. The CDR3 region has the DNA TGTGCCACCAGACTTTCTGGGACAGGAAGGGTAGATGAGCAGTTCTTC.

The CDR3: CASSQGQGNSPLHF. CDR3 nucleotides: TGTGCCAGCAGCCAGGGACAGGGAAATTCACCCCTCCACTTT. This chain uses TRBV5-4 with TRBJ1-6, with 9 bases aligning to TRBD1. Germline CDR1 is SGHNT and CDR2 is YYREEE (reference sequence). The CDR3 is made up of 14 amino acids. J lost 7 bases, V lost 4 bases, and 3 bases had no gene match.

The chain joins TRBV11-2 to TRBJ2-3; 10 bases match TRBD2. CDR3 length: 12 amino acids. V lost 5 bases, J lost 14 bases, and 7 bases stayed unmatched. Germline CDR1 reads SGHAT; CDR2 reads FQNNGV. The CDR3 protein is CASSLAGDRPYF. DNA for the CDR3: TGTGCCAGCAGCCTAGCGGGGGACCGACCGTATTTT.

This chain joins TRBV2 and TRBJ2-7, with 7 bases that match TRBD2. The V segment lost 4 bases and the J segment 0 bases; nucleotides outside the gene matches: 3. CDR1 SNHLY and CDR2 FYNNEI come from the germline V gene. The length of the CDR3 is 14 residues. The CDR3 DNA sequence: TGTGCCAGCAGTGCGGAGCGGGACTCCTACGAGCAGTACTTC. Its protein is CASSAERDSYEQYF.

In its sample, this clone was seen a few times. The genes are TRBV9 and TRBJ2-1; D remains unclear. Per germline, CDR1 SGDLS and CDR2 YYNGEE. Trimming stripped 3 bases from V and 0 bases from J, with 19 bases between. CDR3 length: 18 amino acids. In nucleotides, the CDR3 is TGTGCCAGCAGCGCAGACCCTTCAGTTAGCAGCTCCTACAATGAGCAGTTCTTC. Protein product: CASSADPSVSSSYNEQFF.

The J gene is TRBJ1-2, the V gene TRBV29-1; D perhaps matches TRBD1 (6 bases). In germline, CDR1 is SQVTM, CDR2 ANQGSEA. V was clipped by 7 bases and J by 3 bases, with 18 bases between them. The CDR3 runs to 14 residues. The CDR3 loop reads CSALNRDGDYGYTF. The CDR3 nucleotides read TGCAGCGCCCTCAACAGGGACGGAGACTATGGCTACACCTTC.

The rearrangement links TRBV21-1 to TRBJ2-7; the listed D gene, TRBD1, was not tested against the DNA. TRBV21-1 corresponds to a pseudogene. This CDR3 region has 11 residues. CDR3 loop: CASSNTEQGDF. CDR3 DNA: TGTGCCAGCAGCAATACAGAACAAGGGGACTTC.

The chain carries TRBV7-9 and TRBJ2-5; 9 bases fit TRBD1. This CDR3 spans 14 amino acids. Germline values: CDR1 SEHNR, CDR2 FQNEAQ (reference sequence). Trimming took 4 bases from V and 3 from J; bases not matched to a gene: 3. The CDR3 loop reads CASSYRDREETQYF. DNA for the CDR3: TGTGCCAGCAGCTACCGGGACAGGGAAGAGACCCAGTACTTC.

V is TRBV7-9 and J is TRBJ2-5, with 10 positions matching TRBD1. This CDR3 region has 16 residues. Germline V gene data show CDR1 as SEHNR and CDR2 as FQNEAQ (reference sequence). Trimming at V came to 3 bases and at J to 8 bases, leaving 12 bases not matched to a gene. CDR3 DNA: TGTGCCAGCAGCTTCCAGGGGACAGGGGATCGGGTAACCCAGTACTTC. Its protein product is CASSFQGTGDRVTQYF.

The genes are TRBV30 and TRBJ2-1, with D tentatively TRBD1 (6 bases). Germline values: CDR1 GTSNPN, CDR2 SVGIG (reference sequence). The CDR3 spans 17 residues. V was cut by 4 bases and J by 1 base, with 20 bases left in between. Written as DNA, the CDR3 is TGTGCCTGGAATCCTTCGTGGGGGCGCGGGTCCTACAATGAGCAGTTCTTC. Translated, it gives CAWNPSWGRGSYNEQFF.

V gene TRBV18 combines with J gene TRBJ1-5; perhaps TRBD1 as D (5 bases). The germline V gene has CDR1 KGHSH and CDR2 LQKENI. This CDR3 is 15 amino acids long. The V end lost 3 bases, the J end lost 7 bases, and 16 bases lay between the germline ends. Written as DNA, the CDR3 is TGTGCCAGCTCACCCCAGGGAATTATGGGGCAGCCCCAGCATTTT. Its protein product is CASSPQGIMGQPQHF. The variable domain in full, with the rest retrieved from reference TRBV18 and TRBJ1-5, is NAGVMQNPRHLVRRRGQEARLRCSPMKGHSHVYWYRQLPEEGLKFMVYLQKENIIDESGMPKERFSAEFPKEGPSILRIQQVVRGDSAAYFCASSPQGIMGQPQHFGDGTRLSIL.

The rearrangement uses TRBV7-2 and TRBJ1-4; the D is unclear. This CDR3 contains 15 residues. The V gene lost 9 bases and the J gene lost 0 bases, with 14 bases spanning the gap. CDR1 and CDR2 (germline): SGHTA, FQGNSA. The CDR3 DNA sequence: TGTGCCAGAGGAGGCGGGCCGGCAACTAATGAAAAACTGTTTTTT. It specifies CARGGGPATNEKLFF. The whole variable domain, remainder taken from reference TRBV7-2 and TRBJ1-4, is GAGVSQSPSNKVTEKGKDVELRCDPISGHTALYWYRQSLGQGLEFLIYFQGNSAPDKSGLPSDRFSAERTGGSVSTLTIQRTQQEDSAVYLCARGGGPATNEKLFFGSGTQLSVL.

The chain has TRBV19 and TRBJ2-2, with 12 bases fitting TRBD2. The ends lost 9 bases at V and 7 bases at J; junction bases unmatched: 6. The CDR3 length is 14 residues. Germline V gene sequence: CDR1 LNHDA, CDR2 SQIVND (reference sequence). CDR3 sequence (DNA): TGTGCCAGCCGGACTAGCGGGAACGGCGGGGAGCTGTTTTTT. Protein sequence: CASRTSGNGGELFF.

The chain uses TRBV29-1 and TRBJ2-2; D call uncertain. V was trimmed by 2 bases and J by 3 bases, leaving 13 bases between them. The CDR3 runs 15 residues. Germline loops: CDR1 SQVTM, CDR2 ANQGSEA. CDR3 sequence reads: CSVEKGESYTGELFF. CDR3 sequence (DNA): TGCAGCGTTGAAAAAGGAGAGTCATACACCGGGGAGCTGTTTTTT.

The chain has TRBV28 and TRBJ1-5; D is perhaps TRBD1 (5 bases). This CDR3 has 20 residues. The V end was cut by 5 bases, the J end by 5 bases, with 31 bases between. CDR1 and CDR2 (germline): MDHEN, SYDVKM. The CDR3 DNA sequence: TGTGCCAGCAGTCCCCATCAGCCGGGACTCCTGGGGGTTTTCCATCAGCCCCAGCATTTT. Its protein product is CASSPHQPGLLGVFHQPQHF. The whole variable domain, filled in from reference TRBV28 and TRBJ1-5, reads DVKVTQSSRYLVKRTGEKVFLECVQDMDHENMFWYRQDPGLGLRLIYFSYDVKMKEKGDIPEGYSVSREKKERFSLILESASTNQTSMYLCASSPHQPGLLGVFHQPQHFGDGTRLSIL.

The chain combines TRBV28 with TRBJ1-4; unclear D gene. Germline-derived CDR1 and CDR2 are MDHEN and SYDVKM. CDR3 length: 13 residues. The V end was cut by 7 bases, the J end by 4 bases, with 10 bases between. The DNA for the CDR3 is TGTGCCAGCACCCTGACTCATAATGAAAAACTGTTTTTT. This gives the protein CASTLTHNEKLFF.

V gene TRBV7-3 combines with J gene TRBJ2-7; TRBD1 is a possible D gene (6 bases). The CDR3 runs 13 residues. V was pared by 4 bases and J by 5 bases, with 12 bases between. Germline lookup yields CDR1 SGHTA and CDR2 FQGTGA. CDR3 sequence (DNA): TGTGCCAGCAGCTCGTCACAGGGACACGAGCAGTACTTC. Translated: CASSSSQGHEQYF.

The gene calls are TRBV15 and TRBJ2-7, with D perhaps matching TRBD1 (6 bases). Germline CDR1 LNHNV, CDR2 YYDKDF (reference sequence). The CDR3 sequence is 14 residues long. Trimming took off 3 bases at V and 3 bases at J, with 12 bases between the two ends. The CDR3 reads CATSRDSWNYEQYF. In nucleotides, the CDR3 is TGTGCCACCAGCAGGGACAGTTGGAACTACGAGCAGTACTTC.

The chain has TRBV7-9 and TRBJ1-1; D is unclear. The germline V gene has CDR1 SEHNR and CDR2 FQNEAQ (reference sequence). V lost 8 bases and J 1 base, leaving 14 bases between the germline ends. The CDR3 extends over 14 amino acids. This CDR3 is CASFRGGENTEAFF. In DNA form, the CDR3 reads TGTGCCAGCTTCAGAGGCGGCGAGAACACTGAAGCTTTCTTT.

CDR3 sequence reads: CASSGNRQGNYGYTF. The DNA of the CDR3 is TGTGCCAGCAGTGGAAATCGACAGGGGAACTATGGCTACACCTTC. This chain joins TRBV6-1 and TRBJ1-2; 8 bases line up with TRBD1. J was trimmed by 2 bases and V by 4 bases; bases with no gene match: 6. CDR1 MNHNS and CDR2 SASEGT come from the germline V gene. CDR3 length: 15 amino acids.

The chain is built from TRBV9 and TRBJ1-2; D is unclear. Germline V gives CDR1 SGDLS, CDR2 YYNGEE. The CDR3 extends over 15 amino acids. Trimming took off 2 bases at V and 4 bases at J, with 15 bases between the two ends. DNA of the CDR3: TGTGCCAGCAGCGTTCAGGCGCAACCGGTCTATGGCTACACCTTC. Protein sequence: CASSVQAQPVYGYTF.

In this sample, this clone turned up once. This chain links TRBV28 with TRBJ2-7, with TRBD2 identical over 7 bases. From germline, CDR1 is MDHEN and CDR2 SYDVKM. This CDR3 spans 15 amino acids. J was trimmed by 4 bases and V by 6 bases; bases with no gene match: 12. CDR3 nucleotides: TGTGCCAGCAGCCATCTTGGGGGGGGTTTATACGAGCAGTACTTC. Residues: CASSHLGGGLYEQYF.

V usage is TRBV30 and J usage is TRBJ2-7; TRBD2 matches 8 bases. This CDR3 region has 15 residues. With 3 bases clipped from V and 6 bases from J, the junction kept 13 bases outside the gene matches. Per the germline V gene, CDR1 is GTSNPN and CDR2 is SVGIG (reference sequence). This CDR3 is CAWRMGLVGVGEQYF. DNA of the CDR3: TGTGCCTGGAGAATGGGACTAGTGGGGGTAGGCGAGCAGTACTTC.

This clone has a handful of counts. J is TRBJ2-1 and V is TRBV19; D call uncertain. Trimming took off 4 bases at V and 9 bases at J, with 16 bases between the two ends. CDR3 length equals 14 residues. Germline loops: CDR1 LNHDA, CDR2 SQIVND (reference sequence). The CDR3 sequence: CASSTHIRLGEQFF. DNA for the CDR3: TGTGCCAGTAGTACCCATATAAGACTGGGTGAGCAGTTCTTC.

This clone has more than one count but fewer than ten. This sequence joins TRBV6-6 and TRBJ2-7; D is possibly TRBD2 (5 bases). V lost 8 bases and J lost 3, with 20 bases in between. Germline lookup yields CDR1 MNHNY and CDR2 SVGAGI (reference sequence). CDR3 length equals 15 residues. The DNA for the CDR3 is TGTGCCAGCGTAACAAGAGGGCTACCCCTCTACGAGCAGTACTTC. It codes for CASVTRGLPLYEQYF.